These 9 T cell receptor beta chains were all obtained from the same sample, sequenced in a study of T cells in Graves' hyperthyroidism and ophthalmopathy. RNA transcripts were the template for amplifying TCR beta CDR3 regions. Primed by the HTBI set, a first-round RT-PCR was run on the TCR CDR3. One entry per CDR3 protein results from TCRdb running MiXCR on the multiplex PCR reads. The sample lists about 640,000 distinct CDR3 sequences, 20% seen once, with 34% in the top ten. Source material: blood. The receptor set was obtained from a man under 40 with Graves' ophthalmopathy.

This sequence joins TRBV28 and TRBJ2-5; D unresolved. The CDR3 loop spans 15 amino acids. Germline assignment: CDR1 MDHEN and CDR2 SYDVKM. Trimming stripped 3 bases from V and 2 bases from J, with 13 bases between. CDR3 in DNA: TGTGCCAGCAGTTTGGGCACTCTACCTCAAGAGACCCAGTACTTC. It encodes CASSLGTLPQETQYF. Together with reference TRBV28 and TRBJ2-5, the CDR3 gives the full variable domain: DVKVTQSSRYLVKRTGEKVFLECVQDMDHENMFWYRQDPGLGLRLIYFSYDVKMKEKGDIPEGYSVSREKKERFSLILESASTNQTSMYLCASSLGTLPQETQYFGPGTRLLVL.

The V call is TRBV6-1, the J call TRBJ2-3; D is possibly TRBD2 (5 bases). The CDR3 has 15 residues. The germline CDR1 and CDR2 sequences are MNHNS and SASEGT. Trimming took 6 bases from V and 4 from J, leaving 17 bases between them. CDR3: CASSSEGLVADTQYF. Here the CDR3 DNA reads TGTGCCAGCAGCTCCGAGGGCCTAGTCGCAGATACGCAGTATTTT.

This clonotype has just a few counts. The CDR3 DNA reads TGTGCCAGCACAGGGGGGGCTAGCGGGAGAATCCTCAATGAGCAGTTCTTC. This encodes CASTGGASGRILNEQFF. The gene calls are TRBV7-2 and TRBJ2-1; 10 bases agree with TRBD2. V lost 7 bases to trimming and J lost 6 bases; unmatched junction nucleotides: 15. The CDR3 covers 17 residues. The germline CDR1 and CDR2 sequences are SGHTA and FQGNSA.

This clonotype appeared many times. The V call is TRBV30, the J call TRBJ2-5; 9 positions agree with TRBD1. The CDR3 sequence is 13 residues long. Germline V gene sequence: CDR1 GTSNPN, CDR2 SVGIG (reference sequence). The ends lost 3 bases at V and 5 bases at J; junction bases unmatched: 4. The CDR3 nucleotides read TGTGCCTGGAGAACAGGACAGGGGGAGACCCAGTACTTC. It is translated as CAWRTGQGETQYF.

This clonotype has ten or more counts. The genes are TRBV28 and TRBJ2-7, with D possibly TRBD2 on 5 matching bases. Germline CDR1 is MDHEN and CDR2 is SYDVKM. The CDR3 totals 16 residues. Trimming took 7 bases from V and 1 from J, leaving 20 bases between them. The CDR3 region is CASTRTGSATSYEQYF. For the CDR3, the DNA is TGTGCCAGCACCCGGACGGGGTCAGCCACTTCCTACGAGCAGTACTTC.

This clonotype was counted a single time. CDR3 residues: CASSTEGTAQPQHF. In DNA, the CDR3 is TGTGCCAGTAGTACCGAAGGGACCGCTCAACCCCAGCATTTT. The genes are TRBV19 and TRBJ1-5; a weak D match, TRBD1 (5 bases). The CDR3 is 14 residues long. V was shortened by 4 bases and J by 10 bases, with 17 bases between the two germline ends. The germline V gene has CDR1 LNHDA and CDR2 SQIVND (reference sequence).

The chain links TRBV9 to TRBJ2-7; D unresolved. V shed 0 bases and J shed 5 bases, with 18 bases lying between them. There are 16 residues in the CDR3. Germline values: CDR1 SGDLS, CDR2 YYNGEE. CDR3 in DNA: TGTGCCAGCAGCGTAGCTTTAGCTAGGACGCGAAACGAGCAGTACTTC. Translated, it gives CASSVALARTRNEQYF.

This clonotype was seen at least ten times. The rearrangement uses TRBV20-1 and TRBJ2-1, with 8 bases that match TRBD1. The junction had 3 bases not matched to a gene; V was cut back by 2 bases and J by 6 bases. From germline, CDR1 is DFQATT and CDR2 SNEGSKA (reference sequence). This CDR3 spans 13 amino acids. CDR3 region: CSARQGAVNEQFF. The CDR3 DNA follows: TGCAGTGCTAGACAGGGGGCGGTCAATGAGCAGTTCTTC.

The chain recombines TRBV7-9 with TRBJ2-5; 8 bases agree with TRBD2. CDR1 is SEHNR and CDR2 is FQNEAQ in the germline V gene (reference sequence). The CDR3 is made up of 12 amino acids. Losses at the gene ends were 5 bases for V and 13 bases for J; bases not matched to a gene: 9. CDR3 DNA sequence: TGTGCCAGCAGCCCGGGAGGGCCCGATGTGTACTTC. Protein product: CASSPGGPDVYF. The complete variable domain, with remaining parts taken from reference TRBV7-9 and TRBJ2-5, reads DTGVSQNPRHKITKRGQNVTFRCDPISEHNRLYWYRQTLGQGPEFLTYFQNEAQLEKSRLLSDRFSAERPKGSFSTLEIQRTEQGDSAMYLCASSPGGPDVYFGPGTRLLVL.